This T cell receptor (beta chain) was captured by sequencing in a study of blood T cell repertoires in COVID-19. As for the study in general: T cells, B-cell-depleted T cells, or PBMCs supplied cDNA or gDNA.

The V gene lost 6 bases and the J gene lost 0 bases, with 12 bases spanning the gap. The CDR3 contains 14 residues. The germline CDR1 and CDR2 sequences are MNHEY and SVGAGI. The protocol was immunoSEQ multiplex PCR, while the TCRdb copy is restricted to in-frame clones and leaves out a portion. Among about 120,000 clones listed, roughly 80% were seen once. The sequenced sample consisted of peripheral blood. The source of this sequence is a human donor in a cohort sampled during active COVID-19. This chain connects TRBV6-5 to TRBJ2-7, with a possible D match to TRBD2 (5 bases). In DNA form, the CDR3 reads TGTGCCAGCAGGCGGTTAGGGAGCTCCTACGAGCAGTACTTC. It translates to CASRRLGSSYEQYF.